The 9 T cell receptor beta chains below were found in one sample sequenced in a study of T cells in Graves' hyperthyroidism and ophthalmopathy. TCR beta CDR3 region amplification was performed from RNA transcripts. A first-round RT-PCR of the TCR CDR3 used the HTBI primer set. TCRdb re-derived calls from the multiplex PCR reads in MiXCR, one entry per CDR3 protein. The table lists about 360,000 distinct CDR3 sequences, more than 20% of them singletons, with roughly 70% in the top ten. Sequencing used blood. These receptors came from a man aged 45 to 65 with Graves' hyperthyroidism.

The chain recombines TRBV7-3 with TRBJ2-1; TRBD1 is a possible D gene (5 bases). This CDR3 has 15 residues. The germline V and J ends were trimmed by 2 bases and 5 bases, with 13 bases remaining between them. The germline V gene has CDR1 SGHTA and CDR2 FQGTGA. The CDR3 region is CASSLQARDDNEQFF. The CDR3 DNA reads TGTGCCAGCAGCTTACAGGCCAGGGATGACAATGAGCAGTTCTTC.

The CDR3 loop reads CASSFANSNYGYTF. CDR3 nucleotide sequence: TGTGCCAGCAGTTTTGCCAACTCTAACTATGGCTACACCTTC. This chain uses TRBV28 with TRBJ1-2, with unresolved D. The CDR3 totals 14 residues. Per the germline V gene, CDR1 is MDHEN and CDR2 is SYDVKM. Trimming left V 3 bases short and J 0 bases short, with 8 bases between.

This clonotype was detected only a few times. The gene calls are TRBV11-2 and TRBJ2-7; 7 bases align to TRBD2. Germline CDR1 reads SGHAT; CDR2 reads FQNNGV. The J segment lost 0 bases and the V segment lost 5 bases, leaving 7 bases of the junction unmatched. This CDR3 region has 15 residues. CDR3 in amino acids: CASSQGAGASYEQYF. The CDR3, as DNA: TGTGCCAGCAGCCAAGGGGCGGGAGCCTCCTACGAGCAGTACTTC.

The chain carries TRBV7-3 and TRBJ1-4; TRBD1 aligns across 8 bases. The CDR3 consists of 16 residues. Germline assignment: CDR1 SGHTA and CDR2 FQGTGA. The junction had 9 bases not matched to a gene; V was cut back by 5 bases and J by 4 bases. CDR3 sequence reads: CASSPRAGGSNEKLFF. CDR3 coding DNA: TGTGCCAGCAGCCCTCGGGCAGGGGGCAGTAATGAAAAACTGTTTTTT.

The chain is built from TRBV5-1 and TRBJ2-1; TRBD2 matches at 11 bases. V trimming: 3 bases; J trimming: 8 bases; junction bases outside the gene matches: 7. CDR1 SGHRS and CDR2 YFSETQ come from the germline V gene. The CDR3 is made up of 15 amino acids. The CDR3 coding sequence is TGCGCCAGCAGCTATACTAGCGGGAGTGGCGATGAGCAGTTCTTC. This codes for CASSYTSGSGDEQFF. Together with reference TRBV5-1 and TRBJ2-1, the CDR3 gives the full variable domain: KAGVTQTPRYLIKTRGQQVTLSCSPISGHRSVSWYQQTPGQGLQFLFEYFSETQRNKGNFPGRFSGRQFSNSRSEMNVSTLELGDSALYLCASSYTSGSGDEQFFGPGTRLTVL.

CDR3 bases: TGTGCCAGCAGCCCTGGCGGTCCCCAGTACTTC. It yields the protein CASSPGGPQYF. The V call is TRBV11-3, the J call TRBJ2-5; D is undetermined. The CDR3 totals 11 residues. Trimming removed 5 bases at V and 9 bases at J, with 10 bases between. In germline, CDR1 is SGHNT, CDR2 YENEEA.

This clonotype has at least ten counts. The CDR3 DNA sequence: TGTGCCAGCAATACCCCGGGACTAGCGGACACAGATACGCAGTATTTT. Translation gives CASNTPGLADTDTQYF. The chain links TRBV2 to TRBJ2-3; 11 nucleotides align to TRBD2. Unmatched junction bases numbered 8, after V lost 7 bases and J lost 2 bases. The CDR3 is made up of 16 amino acids. Per the germline V gene, CDR1 is SNHLY and CDR2 is FYNNEI.

There are a few counts of this clonotype. This sequence joins TRBV14 and TRBJ2-1; D gene uncertain. Between the trimmed V and J ends, which lost 2 bases and 4 bases, there was a span of 9 bases. The germline V gene has CDR1 SGHDN and CDR2 FVKESK. The length of the CDR3 is 14 residues. CDR3 bases: TGTGCCAGCAGCCAAATGAGTCTATACAATGAGCAGTTCTTC. Translating it yields CASSQMSLYNEQFF.

The chain is built from TRBV27 and TRBJ2-7, with 8 bases matching TRBD1. The V gene's germline CDR1 is MNHEY and CDR2 SMNVEV (reference sequence). Trimming cost V 6 bases and J 0 bases; bases outside gene matches: 1. This CDR3 comprises 13 residues. CDR3 bases: TGTGCCAGCAGAGGGACAGGCTCCTACGAGCAGTACTTC. As protein: CASRGTGSYEQYF.